This is a list of T cell receptor beta chains from one sample in a study of T-cell reconstitution after alpha-beta-depleted transplantation in children. TCRdb fed the PCR reads into MiXCR, producing one record per CDR3 protein. Here the sample spans 300,000 to 350,000 distinct CDR3 sequences, 15% to 20% being singletons. Sequences were derived from PBMCs, mostly from graft donor cells, sampled 360 days after TCRalphabeta/CD19-depleted stem cell transplant. The receptors come from a male patient aged 2-15 years who had a stem cell transplant for acute lymphoblastic leukemia, so the T cells may come from the graft donor. Both conserved end residues are part of each CDR3. The order of the fields is clone size, D gene, V gene, J gene, CDR3 protein, CDR3 DNA. The D gene is left open where the match is weak. Some rows have no size entry. The others give once, few or many, or a class for an expanded clone.

.	.	TRBV20-1	TRBJ1-6	CSARDGGWHSPLHF	TGCAGTGCTAGAGATGGGGGGTGGCATTCACCCCTCCACTTT
.	TRBD2	TRBV30	TRBJ2-1	CAWSARLAGGSYNEQFF	TGTGCCTGGAGCGCTAGACTAGCGGGAGGCTCCTACAATGAGCAGTTCTTC
few	.	TRBV4-3	TRBJ2-1	CASSQLVSSYNEQFF	TGCGCCAGCAGCCAACTAGTGAGCTCCTACAATGAGCAGTTCTTC
.	.	TRBV20-1	TRBJ2-2	CSAEGLRSTGELFF	TGCAGTGCCGAGGGACTCCGCAGCACCGGGGAGCTGTTTTTT
.	TRBD1	TRBV5-1	TRBJ1-4	CASSLDRGQEKLFF	TGCGCCAGCAGCTTGGACAGGGGGCAAGAAAAACTGTTTTTT
few	TRBD2	TRBV15	TRBJ2-5	CATSRVWLAGDQETQYF	TGTGCCACCAGCAGAGTGTGGCTAGCGGGAGACCAAGAGACCCAGTACTTC
many	TRBD2	TRBV28	TRBJ2-1	CASSHSLARGLQWYNEQFF	TGTGCCAGCAGCCATTCCCTAGCGCGGGGGTTACAATGGTACAATGAGCAGTTCTTC
many	TRBD2	TRBV10-3	TRBJ2-1	CAISELFPGLAGVDEQFF	TGTGCCATCAGTGAGTTATTCCCGGGACTAGCGGGAGTAGATGAGCAGTTCTTC
few	.	TRBV19	TRBJ2-5	CASRGDHGWTQYF	TGTGCCAGTAGGGGGGACCACGGATGGACCCAGTACTTC
.	TRBD1	TRBV11-2	TRBJ1-5	CASSLGRGGNQPQHF	TGTGCCAGCAGCCTTGGCAGGGGGGGTAATCAGCCCCAGCATTTT
many	.	TRBV4-3	TRBJ2-2	CASSQPPVSRLVAPGELFF	TGCGCCAGCAGCCAACCTCCCGTTTCTCGACTAGTTGCCCCCGGGGAGCTGTTTTTT
many	.	TRBV28	TRBJ1-2	CASSLSVGGPNYGYTF	TGTGCCAGCAGTTTATCGGTCGGGGGGCCTAACTATGGCTACACCTTC
.	.	TRBV19	TRBJ2-1	CASSIVADVEQFF	TGTGCCAGTAGTATAGTAGCCGACGTAGAGCAGTTCTTC
many	TRBD2	TRBV29-1	TRBJ2-1	CSVGQRDRAYNEQFF	TGCAGCGTCGGCCAGCGGGATCGGGCCTACAATGAGCAGTTCTTC
many	.	TRBV20-1	TRBJ2-1	CSAREALSPEQFF	TGCAGTGCTAGGGAGGCACTCTCGCCTGAGCAGTTCTTC
few	.	TRBV20-1	TRBJ1-3	CSASNLVLGNTIYF	TGCAGTGCTAGCAACCTAGTCCTGGGAAACACCATATATTTT
.	.	TRBV10-3	TRBJ2-6	CAISSGTGANVLTF	TGTGCCATCAGTTCAGGGACTGGGGCCAACGTCCTGACTTTC
few	.	TRBV15	TRBJ2-7	CATSRDPGIRSYEQYF	TGTGCCACCAGCAGAGATCCGGGGATAAGATCCTACGAGCAGTACTTC
.	TRBD1	TRBV27	TRBJ2-7	CASSPTGIYEQYF	TGTGCCAGCAGTCCGACAGGGATCTACGAGCAGTACTTC
few	.	TRBV7-2	TRBJ2-1	CASSFTGYEQFF	TGTGCCAGCAGCTTCACAGGGTATGAGCAGTTCTTC
few	.	TRBV3-1	TRBJ2-7	CASSQVAGREEQYF	TGTGCCAGCAGCCAAGTTGCAGGGAGAGAGGAGCAGTACTTC
many	TRBD1	TRBV12-3/TRBV12-4	TRBJ2-7	CASSLVTGTAYEQYF	TGTGCCAGCAGTTTGGTAACCGGGACAGCATACGAGCAGTACTTC
few	.	TRBV7-9	TRBJ2-1	CASSQVEGPGEQFF	TGTGCCAGCAGCCAAGTGGAGGGCCCCGGTGAGCAGTTCTTC
few	.	TRBV20-1	TRBJ2-3	CSARFRTRTDTQYF	TGCAGTGCTAGATTTAGGACCCGCACAGATACGCAGTATTTT
.	.	TRBV4-3	TRBJ2-1	CASSQDLGWIPYNEQFF	TGCGCCAGCAGCCAAGATCTGGGGTGGATCCCCTACAATGAGCAGTTCTTC
.	TRBD2	TRBV4-1	TRBJ2-3	CASSITSVSTDTQYF	TGCGCCAGCAGCATTACTAGCGTTAGCACAGATACGCAGTATTTT
.	TRBD1	TRBV6-5	TRBJ1-2	CASSSFTGTGGGYTF	TGTGCCAGCAGTTCCTTTACCGGGACAGGGGGAGGCTACACCTTC
few	.	TRBV5-1	TRBJ2-3	CASSPGPNTDTQYF	TGCGCCAGCAGCCCGGGACCAAACACAGATACGCAGTATTTT
few	.	TRBV12-3/TRBV12-4	TRBJ2-2	CASSQPPGELFF	TGTGCCAGCAGTCAACCACCCGGGGAGCTGTTTTTT
.	TRBD1	TRBV2	TRBJ2-5	CASSVFGTGQETQYF	TGTGCCAGCAGTGTTTTCGGGACAGGACAAGAGACCCAGTACTTC
few	TRBD2	TRBV7-8	TRBJ2-5	CASLLDVRGEKYF	TGTGCCAGCTTGCTGGATGTCCGGGGGGAGAAGTACTTC
.	TRBD2	TRBV7-3	TRBJ2-1	CASSQTGTSNEQFF	TGTGCCAGCAGCCAAACCGGGACTAGCAATGAGCAGTTCTTC
few	.	TRBV9	TRBJ2-1	CASSPRLSSYNEQFF	TGTGCCAGCAGCCCCCGACTTTCCTCCTACAATGAGCAGTTCTTC
many	.	TRBV20-1	TRBJ1-2	CSARGDRRNYGYTF	TGCAGTGCTAGAGGTGACCGACGCAACTATGGCTACACCTTC
.	.	TRBV6-1	TRBJ1-4	CASGVGTRPREKLFF	TGTGCCAGCGGGGTTGGGACGAGGCCACGTGAAAAACTGTTTTTT
.	TRBD1	TRBV12-3/TRBV12-4	TRBJ1-5	CASSLLLGQGNQPQHF	TGTGCCAGCAGTCTACTCCTCGGACAGGGGAATCAGCCCCAGCATTTT
.	TRBD1	TRBV6-1	TRBJ2-3	CASSVGQGGGTDTQYF	TGTGCCAGCAGCGTTGGACAGGGCGGGGGCACAGATACGCAGTATTTT
once	.	TRBV21-1	TRBJ2-7	CASSKIVQAEYEQYF	TGTGCCAGCAGCAAAATCGTCCAGGCCGAATACGAGCAGTACTTC
.	.	TRBV2	TRBJ2-1	CASRSDLYNEQFF	TGTGCCAGCAGATCAGACCTTTACAATGAGCAGTTCTTC
.	.	TRBV12-3/TRBV12-4	TRBJ2-5	CASRTSAPQGGETQYF	TGTGCCAGCAGAACTTCCGCCCCGCAGGGAGGAGAGACCCAGTACTTC
few	TRBD2	TRBV29-1	TRBJ2-3	CSVEGLAGAGSTDTQYF	TGCAGCGTTGAAGGACTAGCGGGAGCGGGGAGCACAGATACGCAGTATTTT
.	TRBD2	TRBV5-1	TRBJ2-3	CASSPGLAGGFTDTQYF	TGCGCCAGCAGCCCCGGACTAGCGGGAGGATTCACAGATACGCAGTATTTT
many	.	TRBV5-1	TRBJ2-1	CASSLGTYNEQFF	TGCGCCAGCAGCTTGGGGACCTACAATGAGCAGTTCTTC
.	.	TRBV28	TRBJ2-7	CASSLDSGSNLGYEQYF	TGTGCCAGCAGTTTAGATAGCGGCTCTAACCTAGGGTACGAGCAGTACTTC
few	.	TRBV7-9	TRBJ1-2	CASSLGDIGGYTF	TGTGCCAGCAGCTTAGGGGATATCGGTGGCTACACCTTC
.	.	TRBV6-6	TRBJ2-1	CASRPGHNEQFF	TGTGCCAGCAGACCGGGACACAATGAGCAGTTCTTC
few	.	TRBV20-1	TRBJ2-2	CSARVLNTGELFF	TGCAGTGCTAGGGTTCTGAACACCGGGGAGCTGTTTTTT
.	.	TRBV11-1	TRBJ2-1	CASSLDPPHRSRDNEQFF	TGTGCCAGCAGCTTAGACCCCCCACATCGCTCAAGGGACAATGAGCAGTTCTTC
many	TRBD1	TRBV6-1	TRBJ1-1	CASSQKPGQPNTEAFF	TGTGCCAGCAGTCAGAAGCCGGGACAGCCGAACACTGAAGCTTTCTTT
few	.	TRBV20-1	TRBJ2-1	CSARPLIRSSYNEQFF	TGCAGTGCTAGGCCTTTGATTCGGAGCTCCTACAATGAGCAGTTCTTC
.	.	TRBV4-3	TRBJ2-1	CASSQDRGTGYNEQFF	TGCGCCAGCAGCCAAGATAGGGGGACGGGCTACAATGAGCAGTTCTTC
many	.	TRBV5-6	TRBJ2-7	CASSLYYEQYF	TGTGCCAGCAGCTTGTACTACGAGCAGTACTTC
many	TRBD1	TRBV12-3/TRBV12-4	TRBJ1-1	CASSGPGTGKSTEAFF	TGTGCCAGCAGTGGTCCCGGGACAGGGAAGAGCACTGAAGCTTTCTTT
many	TRBD2	TRBV29-1	TRBJ2-1	CSVDRLAGGGEQFF	TGCAGCGTTGACCGACTAGCGGGAGGTGGTGAGCAGTTCTTC
few	.	TRBV30	TRBJ2-3	CAWSPTLRGWGADTQYF	TGTGCCTGGAGTCCGACCTTACGTGGGTGGGGGGCAGATACGCAGTATTTT
.	.	TRBV4-3	TRBJ2-7	CASSQGPRQDYEQYF	TGCGCCAGCAGCCAAGGGCCCCGACAGGACTACGAGCAGTACTTC